The TCR beta chain described here comes from a study of beta chain features in type 1 diabetes. What was sequenced were expressed TCRB transcripts, since all of the isolated RNA had been reverse transcribed. Libraries were prepared by immunoSEQ multiplex PCR; TCRdb keeps only in-frame clonotypes and omits some of them. This sample has 860,000 or so clones, with 15% to 20% found just once. Trimming removed 3 bases from V and 4 bases from J; junction bases left unmatched: 6. CDR1 is SGHTA and CDR2 is FQGNSA in the germline V gene. This CDR3 contains 15 residues. This clone has more than one count but fewer than ten.

The sequencing input was naive CD4+ T cells from blood. This chain links TRBV7-2 with TRBJ2-3; TRBD2 aligns across 8 bases. This TCR came from a woman between 18 and 30 years old in good health. The CDR3 spells CASSLNGRGSDTQYF. CDR3 sequence (DNA): TGTGCCAGCAGCTTGAACGGGAGGGGGTCAGATACGCAGTATTTT.